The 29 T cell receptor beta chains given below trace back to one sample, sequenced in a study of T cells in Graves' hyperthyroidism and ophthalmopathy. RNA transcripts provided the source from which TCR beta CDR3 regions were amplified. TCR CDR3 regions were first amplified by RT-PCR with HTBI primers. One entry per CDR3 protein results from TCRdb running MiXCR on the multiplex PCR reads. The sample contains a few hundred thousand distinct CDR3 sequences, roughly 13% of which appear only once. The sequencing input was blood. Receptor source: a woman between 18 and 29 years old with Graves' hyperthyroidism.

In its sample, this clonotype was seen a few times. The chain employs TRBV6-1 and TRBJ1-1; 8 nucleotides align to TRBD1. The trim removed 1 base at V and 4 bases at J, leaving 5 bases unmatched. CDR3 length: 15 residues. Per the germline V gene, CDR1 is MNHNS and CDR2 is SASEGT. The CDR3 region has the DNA TGTGCCAGCAGTGAAGAGACAGGGGCGGTCACTGAAGCTTTCTTT. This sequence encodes CASSEETGAVTEAFF.

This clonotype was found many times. The CDR3 loop is CATSRDEIWTGHREPQHF. CDR3 DNA: TGTGCCACCAGCAGAGACGAGATTTGGACAGGACACAGGGAGCCCCAGCATTTT. The J gene is TRBJ1-5, the V gene TRBV15; 7 nucleotides match TRBD1. V shed 0 bases and J 8 bases; nucleotides not matched to a gene: 16. From germline, CDR1 is LNHNV and CDR2 YYDKDF (reference sequence). The CDR3 is 18 amino acids. The entire variable domain, with the rest obtained from reference TRBV15 and TRBJ1-5, is as follows: DAMVIQNPRYQVTQFGKPVTLSCSQTLNHNVMYWYQQKSSQAPKLLFHYYDKDFNNEADTPDNFQSRRPNTSFCFLDIRSPGLGDTAMYLCATSRDEIWTGHREPQHFGDGTRLSIL.

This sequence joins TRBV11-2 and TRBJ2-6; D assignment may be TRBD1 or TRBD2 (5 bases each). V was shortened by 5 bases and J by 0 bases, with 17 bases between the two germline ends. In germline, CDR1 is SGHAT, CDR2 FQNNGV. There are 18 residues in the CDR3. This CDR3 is CASSLWGTQTSGANVLTF. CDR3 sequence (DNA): TGTGCCAGCAGCCTCTGGGGGACCCAAACCTCTGGGGCCAACGTCCTGACTTTC.

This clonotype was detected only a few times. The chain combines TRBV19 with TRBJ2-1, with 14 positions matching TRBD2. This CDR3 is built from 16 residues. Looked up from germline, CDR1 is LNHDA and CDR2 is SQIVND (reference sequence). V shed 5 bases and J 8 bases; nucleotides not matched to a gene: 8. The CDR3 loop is CASSVQPGLAGDEQFF. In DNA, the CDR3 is TGTGCCAGTAGTGTGCAACCGGGACTAGCGGGAGATGAGCAGTTCTTC.

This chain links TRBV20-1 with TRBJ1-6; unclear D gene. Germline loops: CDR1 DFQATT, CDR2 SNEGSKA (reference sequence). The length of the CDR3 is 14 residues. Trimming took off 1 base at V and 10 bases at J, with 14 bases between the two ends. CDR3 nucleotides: TGCAGTGCTAGAGGCACTTCTGAGTACTCACCCCTCCACTTT. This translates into CSARGTSEYSPLHF.

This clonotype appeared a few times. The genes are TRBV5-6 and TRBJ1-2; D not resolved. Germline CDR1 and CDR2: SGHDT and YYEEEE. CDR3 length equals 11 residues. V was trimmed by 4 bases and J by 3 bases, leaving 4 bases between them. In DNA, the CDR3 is TGTGCCAGCAGCCAGTACTATGGCTACACCTTC. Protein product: CASSQYYGYTF.

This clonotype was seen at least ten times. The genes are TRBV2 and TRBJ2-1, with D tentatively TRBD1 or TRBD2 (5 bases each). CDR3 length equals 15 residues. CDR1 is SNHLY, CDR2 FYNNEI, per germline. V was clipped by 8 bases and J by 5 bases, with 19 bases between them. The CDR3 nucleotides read TGTGCCAGCCGACTAAGCCCCGGACAAAACAATGAGCAGTTCTTC. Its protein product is CASRLSPGQNNEQFF.

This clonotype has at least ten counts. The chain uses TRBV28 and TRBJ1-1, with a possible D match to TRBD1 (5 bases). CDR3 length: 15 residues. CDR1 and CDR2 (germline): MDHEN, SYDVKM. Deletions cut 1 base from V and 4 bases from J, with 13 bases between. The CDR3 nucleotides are TGTGCCAGCAGTTTATTGACCGGTGGGGGCACTGAAGCTTTCTTT. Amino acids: CASSLLTGGGTEAFF. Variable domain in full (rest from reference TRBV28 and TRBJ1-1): DVKVTQSSRYLVKRTGEKVFLECVQDMDHENMFWYRQDPGLGLRLIYFSYDVKMKEKGDIPEGYSVSREKKERFSLILESASTNQTSMYLCASSLLTGGGTEAFFGQGTRLTVV.

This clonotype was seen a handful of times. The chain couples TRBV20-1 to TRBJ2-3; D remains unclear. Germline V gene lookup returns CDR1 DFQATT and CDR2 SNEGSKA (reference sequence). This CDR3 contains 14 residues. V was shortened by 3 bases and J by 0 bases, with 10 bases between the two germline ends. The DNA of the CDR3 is TGCAGTGCTAGTATGGACCGCAGCACAGATACGCAGTATTTT. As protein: CSASMDRSTDTQYF.

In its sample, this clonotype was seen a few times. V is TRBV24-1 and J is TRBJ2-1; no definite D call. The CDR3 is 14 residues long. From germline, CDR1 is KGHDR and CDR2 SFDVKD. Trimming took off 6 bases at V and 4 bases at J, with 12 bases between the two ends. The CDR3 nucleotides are TGTGCCACCAGTCGGAGCGTTGATTACAATGAGCAGTTCTTC. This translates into CATSRSVDYNEQFF.

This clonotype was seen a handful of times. The CDR3 region has the DNA TGTGCCAGCAGCTTCCAGCGGGGTTACAATGAGCAGTTCTTC. This encodes CASSFQRGYNEQFF. The V and J genes are TRBV5-5 and TRBJ2-1, with 7 positions matching TRBD2. V shed 2 bases and J 4 bases; nucleotides not matched to a gene: 3. This CDR3 has 14 residues. Per the germline V gene, CDR1 is SGHKS and CDR2 is YYEKEE (reference sequence).

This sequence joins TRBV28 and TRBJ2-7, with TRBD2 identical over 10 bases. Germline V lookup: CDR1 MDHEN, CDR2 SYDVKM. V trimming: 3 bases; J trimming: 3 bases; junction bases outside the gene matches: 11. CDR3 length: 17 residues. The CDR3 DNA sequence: TGTGCCAGCAGTTTCCCTCTAGCGGGAGCCACCTACTACGAGCAGTACTTC. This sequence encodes CASSFPLAGATYYEQYF.

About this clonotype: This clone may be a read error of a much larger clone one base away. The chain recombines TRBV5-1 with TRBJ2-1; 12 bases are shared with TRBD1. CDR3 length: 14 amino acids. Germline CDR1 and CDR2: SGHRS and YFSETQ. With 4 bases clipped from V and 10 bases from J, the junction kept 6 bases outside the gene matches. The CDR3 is CASSQGTGGYEQFF. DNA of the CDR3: TGCGCCAGCAGCCAAGGGACAGGGGGCTACGAGCAGTTCTTC.

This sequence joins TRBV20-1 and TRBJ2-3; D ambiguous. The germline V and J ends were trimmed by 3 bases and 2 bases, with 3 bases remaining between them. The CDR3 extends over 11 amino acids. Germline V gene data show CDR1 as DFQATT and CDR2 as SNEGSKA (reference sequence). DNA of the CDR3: TGCAGTGCTAGTGCCACAGATACGCAGTATTTT. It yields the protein CSASATDTQYF.

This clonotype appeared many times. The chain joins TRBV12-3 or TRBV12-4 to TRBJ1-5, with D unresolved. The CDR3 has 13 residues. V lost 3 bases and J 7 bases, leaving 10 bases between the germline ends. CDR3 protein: CASSLAPAQPQHF. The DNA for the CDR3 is TGTGCCAGCAGTTTGGCCCCCGCGCAGCCCCAGCATTTT.

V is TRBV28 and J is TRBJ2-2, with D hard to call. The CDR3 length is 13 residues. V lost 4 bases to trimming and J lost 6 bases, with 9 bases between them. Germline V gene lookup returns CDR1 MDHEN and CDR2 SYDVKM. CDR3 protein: CASSSLQPGELFF. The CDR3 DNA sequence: TGTGCCAGCAGTTCCCTCCAGCCCGGGGAGCTGTTTTTT. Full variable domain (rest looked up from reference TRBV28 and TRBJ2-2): DVKVTQSSRYLVKRTGEKVFLECVQDMDHENMFWYRQDPGLGLRLIYFSYDVKMKEKGDIPEGYSVSREKKERFSLILESASTNQTSMYLCASSSLQPGELFFGEGSRLTVL.

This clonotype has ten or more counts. The CDR3 bases are TGTGCCAGCACTAATACAGGGCGCGAGCAGTACTTC. Translation: CASTNTGREQYF. The V call is TRBV2, the J call TRBJ2-7; possibly TRBD1 for D (6 bases). Per the germline V gene, CDR1 is SNHLY and CDR2 is FYNNEI. Trimming shortened V by 7 bases and J by 6 bases, and 13 bases separated the two germline ends. This CDR3 has 12 amino acids.

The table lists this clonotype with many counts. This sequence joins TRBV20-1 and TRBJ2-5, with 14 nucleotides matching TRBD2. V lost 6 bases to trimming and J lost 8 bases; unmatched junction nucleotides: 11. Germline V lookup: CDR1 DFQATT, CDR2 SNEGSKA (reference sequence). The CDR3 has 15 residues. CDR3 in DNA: TGCAGTGCCAGGACTAGCGGGAGGCCAACCGGAACCCAGTACTTC. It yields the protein CSARTSGRPTGTQYF.

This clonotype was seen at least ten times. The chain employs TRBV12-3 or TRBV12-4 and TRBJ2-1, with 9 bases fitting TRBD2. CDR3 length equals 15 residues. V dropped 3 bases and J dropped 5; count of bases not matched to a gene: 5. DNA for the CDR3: TGTGCCAGCAGTTTGCAGCGGGAGGCTGACAATGAGCAGTTCTTC. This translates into CASSLQREADNEQFF.

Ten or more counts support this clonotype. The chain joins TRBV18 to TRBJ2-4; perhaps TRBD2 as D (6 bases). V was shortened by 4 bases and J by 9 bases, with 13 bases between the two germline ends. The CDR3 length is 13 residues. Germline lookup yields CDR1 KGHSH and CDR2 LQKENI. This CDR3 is CASSLDEGGIQYF. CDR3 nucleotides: TGTGCCAGCTCACTAGACGAGGGAGGCATTCAGTACTTC. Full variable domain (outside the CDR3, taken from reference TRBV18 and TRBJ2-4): NAGVMQNPRHLVRRRGQEARLRCSPMKGHSHVYWYRQLPEEGLKFMVYLQKENIIDESGMPKERFSAEFPKEGPSILRIQQVVRGDSAAYFCASSLDEGGIQYFGAGTRLSVL.

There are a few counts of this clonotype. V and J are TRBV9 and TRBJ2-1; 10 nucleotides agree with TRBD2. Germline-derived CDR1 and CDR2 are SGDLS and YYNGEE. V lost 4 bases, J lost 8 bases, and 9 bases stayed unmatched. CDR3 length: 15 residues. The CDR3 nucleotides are TGTGCCAGCAGCCCTCTAGCGGGAGCCGGCTATGAGCAGTTCTTC. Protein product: CASSPLAGAGYEQFF.

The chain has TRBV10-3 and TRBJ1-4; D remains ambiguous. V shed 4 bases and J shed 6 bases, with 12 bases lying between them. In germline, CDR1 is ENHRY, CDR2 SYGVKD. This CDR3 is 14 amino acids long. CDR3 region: CAISVGLGDEKLFF. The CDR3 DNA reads TGTGCCATCAGTGTAGGACTCGGGGATGAAAAACTGTTTTTT.

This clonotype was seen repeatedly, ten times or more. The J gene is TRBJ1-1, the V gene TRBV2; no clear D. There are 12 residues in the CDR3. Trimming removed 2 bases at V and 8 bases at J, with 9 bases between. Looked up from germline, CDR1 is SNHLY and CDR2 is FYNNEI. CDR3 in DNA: TGTGCCAGCAGTGAAAGTCAGTTAGAAGCTTTCTTT. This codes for CASSESQLEAFF.

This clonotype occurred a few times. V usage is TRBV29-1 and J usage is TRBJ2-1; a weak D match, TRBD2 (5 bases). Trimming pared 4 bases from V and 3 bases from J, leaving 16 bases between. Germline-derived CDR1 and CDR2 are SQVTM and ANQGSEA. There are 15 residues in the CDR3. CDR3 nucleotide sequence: TGCAGCGTTGGTCTTCTGCTGGGAGTCTACAATGAGCAGTTCTTC. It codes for CSVGLLLGVYNEQFF.

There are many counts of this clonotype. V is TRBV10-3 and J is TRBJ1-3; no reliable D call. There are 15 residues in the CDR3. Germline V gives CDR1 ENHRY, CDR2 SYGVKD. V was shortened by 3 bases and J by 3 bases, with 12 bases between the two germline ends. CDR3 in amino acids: CAISDTAGSGNTIYF. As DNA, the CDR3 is TGTGCCATCAGTGATACCGCGGGAAGTGGAAACACCATATATTTT.

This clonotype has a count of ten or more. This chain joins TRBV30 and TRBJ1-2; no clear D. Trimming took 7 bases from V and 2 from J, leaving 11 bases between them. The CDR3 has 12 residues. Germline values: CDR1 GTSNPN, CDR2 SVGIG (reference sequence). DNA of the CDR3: TGTGCCTTTTCGACTGTAAACTATGGCTACACCTTC. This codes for CAFSTVNYGYTF.

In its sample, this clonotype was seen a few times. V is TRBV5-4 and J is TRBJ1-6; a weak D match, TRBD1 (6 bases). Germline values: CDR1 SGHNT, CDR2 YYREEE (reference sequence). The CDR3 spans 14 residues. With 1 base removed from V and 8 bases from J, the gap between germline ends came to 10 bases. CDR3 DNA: TGTGCCAGCAGCTTGCAGGCAGGGGATTCACCCCTCCACTTT. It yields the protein CASSLQAGDSPLHF.

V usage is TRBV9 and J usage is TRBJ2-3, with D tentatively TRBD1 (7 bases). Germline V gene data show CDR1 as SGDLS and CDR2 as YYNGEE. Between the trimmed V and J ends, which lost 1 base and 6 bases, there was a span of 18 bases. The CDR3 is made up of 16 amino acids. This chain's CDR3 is CASSVQGGAGGDTQYF. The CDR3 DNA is TGTGCCAGCAGCGTACAGGGTGGAGCAGGGGGGGATACGCAGTATTTT.

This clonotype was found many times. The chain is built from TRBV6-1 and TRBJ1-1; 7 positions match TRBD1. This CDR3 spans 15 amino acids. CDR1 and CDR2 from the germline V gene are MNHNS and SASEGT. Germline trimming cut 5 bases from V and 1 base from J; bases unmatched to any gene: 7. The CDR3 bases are TGTGCCAGCAGTACCTACAGGGGCCCGAACACTGAAGCTTTCTTT. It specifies CASSTYRGPNTEAFF.